This entry lists 18 T cell receptor beta chains sequenced from one sample in a study of shared clonotypes between healthy human individuals. TCRdb's copy holds only in-frame clones and misses some; the assay was immunoSEQ multiplex PCR. The sample contains 2 million to 3 million clones, around nine tenths of which appear only once. Sample: naive CD4+ T cells sorted from blood. Subset specified: CD45RA+ positively selected. All receptors derive from a man younger than 35 in good health.

About this clone: The germline gene is not matched at one end of the junction; a read error may be the cause. This rearrangement joins TRBV7-7 to TRBJ2-2, with a possible D match to TRBD1 (5 bases). Germline V gene data show CDR1 as SSHAT and CDR2 as FNYEAQ (reference sequence). This CDR3 has 15 amino acids. CDR3 in DNA: TGTGCTAGCAGTCAACAGGAAGCCGGCACCGGGGAGCTGTTTTTT. Its translation: CASSQQEAGTGELFF.

This rearrangement joins TRBV28 to TRBJ1-5; 8 bases fit TRBD1. V lost 5 bases to trimming and J lost 6 bases; unmatched junction nucleotides: 12. Per the germline V gene, CDR1 is MDHEN and CDR2 is SYDVKM. There are 16 residues in the CDR3. CDR3 region: CASSLPPGGIGQPQHF. CDR3 nucleotides: TGTGCCAGCAGTCTGCCCCCAGGGGGCATCGGTCAGCCCCAGCATTTT.

The rearrangement uses TRBV7-9 and TRBJ1-6; D gene unclear. V was trimmed by 2 bases and J by 7 bases, leaving 9 bases between them. Looked up from germline, CDR1 is SEHNR and CDR2 is FQNEAQ (reference sequence). This CDR3 contains 14 residues. The CDR3 spells CASSLKYPNSPLHF. As DNA, the CDR3 is TGTGCCAGCAGCTTAAAGTATCCCAATTCACCCCTCCACTTT.

The chain couples TRBV30 to TRBJ1-2, with no clear D. This CDR3 region has 14 residues. The V end lost 1 base, the J end lost 3 bases, and 12 bases lay between the germline ends. Germline loops: CDR1 GTSNPN, CDR2 SVGIG (reference sequence). The CDR3 nucleotides read TGTGCCTGGAGTGGTCCGGTAGTTCACTATGGCTACACCTTC. Translation: CAWSGPVVHYGYTF.

This chain connects TRBV5-1 to TRBJ2-5; no reliable D call. V was trimmed by 1 base and J by 9 bases, leaving 13 bases between them. Germline V gene lookup returns CDR1 SGHRS and CDR2 YFSETQ. The CDR3 covers 13 residues. The CDR3 DNA reads as TGCGCCAGCAGCTTGATCGTTGATGGGCCCCAGTACTTC. Translated, it gives CASSLIVDGPQYF. Combining the CDR3 with reference TRBV5-1 and TRBJ2-5 gives the whole variable domain KAGVTQTPRYLIKTRGQQVTLSCSPISGHRSVSWYQQTPGQGLQFLFEYFSETQRNKGNFPGRFSGRQFSNSRSEMNVSTLELGDSALYLCASSLIVDGPQYFGPGTRLLVL.

The rearrangement uses TRBV14 and TRBJ2-7, with 7 bases that match TRBD1. The ends lost 1 base at V and 2 bases at J; junction bases unmatched: 8. Germline V gene lookup returns CDR1 SGHDN and CDR2 FVKESK. The CDR3 length is 16 residues. CDR3 DNA: TGTGCCAGCAGCCAAGTCTCCGGGACAGTAACCTACGAGCAGTACTTC. Translation: CASSQVSGTVTYEQYF.

The chain joins TRBV11-3 to TRBJ2-3; TRBD2 agrees at 8 bases. The CDR3 has 15 amino acids. The V gene's germline CDR1 is SGHNT and CDR2 YENEEA. The V and J ends lost 1 base and 5 bases, in that order; junction bases with no gene match: 5. The CDR3 spells CASSLGGRSVDTQYF. The CDR3 bases are TGTGCCAGCAGCTTAGGCGGGAGGTCGGTAGATACGCAGTATTTT. Full variable domain (missing parts from reference TRBV11-3 and TRBJ2-3): EAGVVQSPRYKIIEKKQPVAFWCNPISGHNTLYWYLQNLGQGPELLIRYENEEAVDDSQLPKDRFSAERLKGVDSTLKIQPAELGDSAVYLCASSLGGRSVDTQYFGPGTRLTVL.

Points on this clone: Other DNA sequences of this sample code for an identical CDR3. The chain links TRBV5-1 to TRBJ2-7; D is unclear. Deletions cut 4 bases from V and 1 base from J, with 3 bases between. The CDR3 is made up of 11 amino acids. The germline gives CDR1 SGHRS, CDR2 YFSETQ. DNA of the CDR3: TGCGCCAGCAGCGCTTCCTACGAGCAGTACTTC. Residues: CASSASYEQYF.

V is TRBV6-4 and J is TRBJ1-2, with D possibly being TRBD1 (5 bases). The CDR3 totals 14 residues. Per the germline V gene, CDR1 is MRHNA and CDR2 is SNTAGT. V was pared by 6 bases and J by 4 bases, with 15 bases between. CDR3 residues: CASSEGEGIYGYTF. DNA of the CDR3: TGTGCCAGCAGCGAAGGGGAAGGGATCTATGGCTACACCTTC.

This rearrangement joins TRBV6-4 to TRBJ1-6; D might be TRBD1 (5 bases). The V end was cut by 2 bases, the J end by 10 bases, with 24 bases between. Germline assignment: CDR1 MRHNA and CDR2 SNTAGT. The CDR3 is made up of 18 amino acids. CDR3 nucleotides: TGTGCCAGCAGTGACCCAACGAACAGAGAGGGGAACAGATCACCCCTCCACTTT. It specifies CASSDPTNREGNRSPLHF.

The rearrangement joins TRBV28 to TRBJ2-3; either TRBD1 or TRBD2 may fit D (5 bases each). Germline loops: CDR1 MDHEN, CDR2 SYDVKM. The V end lost 3 bases, the J end lost 1 base, and 11 bases lay between the germline ends. The CDR3 has 15 amino acids. CDR3 residues: CASSFRVGGTDTQYF. CDR3 DNA: TGTGCCAGCAGTTTCAGGGTGGGAGGCACAGATACGCAGTATTTT.

In the case of this clone: At the DNA level, this CDR3 is encoded by other sequences in the same sample as well. V and J are TRBV30 and TRBJ2-5; no clear D gene. Trimming removed 0 bases at V and 1 base at J, with 9 bases between. The CDR3 extends over 14 amino acids. Germline CDR1 GTSNPN, CDR2 SVGIG (reference sequence). CDR3 DNA sequence: TGTGCCTGGAGTGTAGGTGGCAGCCAAGAGACCCAGTACTTC. Protein product: CAWSVGGSQETQYF.

This clone appeared a single time. The chain uses TRBV5-1 and TRBJ2-5; D not resolved. V was shortened by 1 base and J by 3 bases, with 10 bases between the two germline ends. The germline V gene has CDR1 SGHRS and CDR2 YFSETQ. The CDR3 contains 14 residues. The CDR3, as DNA: TGCGCCAGCAGCTTGAGTACAGATGAAGAGACCCAGTACTTC. This gives the protein CASSLSTDEETQYF.

The chain employs TRBV29-1 and TRBJ1-2; weak D call: TRBD1 (5 bases). The V end was cut by 8 bases, the J end by 2 bases, with 15 bases between. Germline values: CDR1 SQVTM, CDR2 ANQGSEA. This CDR3 comprises 13 residues. CDR3 nucleotide sequence: TGCAGCCAGAGAACGGGGGGGAACTATGGCTACACCTTC. This encodes CSQRTGGNYGYTF.

V usage is TRBV10-3 and J usage is TRBJ2-1; the D call may be TRBD1 or TRBD2 (5 bases each). Germline V gene lookup returns CDR1 ENHRY and CDR2 SYGVKD. The CDR3 is 14 residues long. The V gene lost 6 bases and the J gene lost 4 bases, with 13 bases spanning the gap. In DNA form, the CDR3 reads TGTGCCATCAGGGGGACCAACGGGTACAATGAGCAGTTCTTC. It is translated as CAIRGTNGYNEQFF.

The chain recombines TRBV5-1 with TRBJ1-6; D is perhaps TRBD1 (6 bases). Germline lookup yields CDR1 SGHRS and CDR2 YFSETQ. V dropped 1 base and J dropped 5 bases, with 13 bases sitting between them. CDR3 length equals 16 residues. The CDR3 coding sequence is TGCGCCAGCAGCTTGTTGGGGGGCCGGGATAATTCACCCCTCCACTTT. Its protein product is CASSLLGGRDNSPLHF.

This clone was found once. J is TRBJ1-1 and V is TRBV11-2, with a possible D match to TRBD1 (6 bases). The V gene's germline CDR1 is SGHAT and CDR2 FQNNGV. V was trimmed by 6 bases and J by 0 bases, leaving 23 bases between them. The CDR3 has 18 amino acids. CDR3 coding DNA: TGTGCCAGCAGGTCCGGGGGGGCGACAGTATTAATGAACACTGAAGCTTTCTTT. It translates to CASRSGGATVLMNTEAFF.

Regarding this clone: Within the sample, other DNA sequences also encode this same CDR3. This chain joins TRBV5-1 and TRBJ2-7; 9 positions agree with TRBD1. The V segment lost 4 bases and the J segment 4 bases; nucleotides outside the gene matches: 3. Germline CDR1 is SGHRS and CDR2 is YFSETQ. This CDR3 is 13 amino acids long. The CDR3 sequence is CASSDGQGYEQYF. The CDR3 DNA follows: TGCGCCAGCAGCGACGGACAGGGGTACGAGCAGTACTTC.